The present T cell receptor beta chain was sequenced within a study of memory CD4+ T cells and cytomegalovirus serostatus. The sort gate was single viable CD3+CD4+CD8-CD45RO+ cells for memory CD4+ T cells. Sequenced by immunoSEQ multiplex PCR; TCRdb stores in-frame clones only, minus some. Counted here are about 60,000 clones, around 77% occurring once; the ten biggest clones make up roughly 1%. The CDR3 totals 14 residues. Looked up from germline, CDR1 is SGHTA and CDR2 is FQGNSA. Trimming cost V 7 bases and J 5 bases, with 17 bases left between them. General observations from the study: Each of 65 to 75 CMV-associated TCRbeta sequences occurred in one to five individuals. Repertoires predicted CMV serostatus with median bootstrapped AUC of roughly 0.95.

To note about this clone: Antigen specificity is unknown.

V is TRBV7-2 and J is TRBJ2-5, with D uncertain. The clonotype was recovered from an adult in good health and CMV-seronegative. Sequencing was done on a sample of memory CD4+ T cells from blood. CDR3 DNA sequence: TGTGCCAGCACCCCCCCTGGGAATCGGGAGACCCAGTACTTC. It yields the protein CASTPPGNRETQYF.